This T cell receptor beta chain comes out of a study of control samples from healthy donors and cancer patients. TCRdb's copy holds only in-frame clones and misses some; the assay was immunoSEQ multiplex PCR. The sample lists approximately 170,000 clones, approximately 90% occurring once. With 5 bases removed from V and 7 bases from J, the gap between germline ends came to 14 bases. Germline values: CDR1 LGHDT, CDR2 YNNKEL (reference sequence). This CDR3 spans 13 amino acids. This clone has more than one count but fewer than ten. This clonotype was sampled from a woman between 25 and 40 years old in good health. The sequencing input was blood. This chain connects TRBV3-1 (or the pseudogene TRBV3-2) to TRBJ1-2; no clear D gene. The DNA of the CDR3 is TGTGCCAGCAGCTTAACTTCCGGGCCTGGCTACACCTTC. It translates to CASSLTSGPGYTF.